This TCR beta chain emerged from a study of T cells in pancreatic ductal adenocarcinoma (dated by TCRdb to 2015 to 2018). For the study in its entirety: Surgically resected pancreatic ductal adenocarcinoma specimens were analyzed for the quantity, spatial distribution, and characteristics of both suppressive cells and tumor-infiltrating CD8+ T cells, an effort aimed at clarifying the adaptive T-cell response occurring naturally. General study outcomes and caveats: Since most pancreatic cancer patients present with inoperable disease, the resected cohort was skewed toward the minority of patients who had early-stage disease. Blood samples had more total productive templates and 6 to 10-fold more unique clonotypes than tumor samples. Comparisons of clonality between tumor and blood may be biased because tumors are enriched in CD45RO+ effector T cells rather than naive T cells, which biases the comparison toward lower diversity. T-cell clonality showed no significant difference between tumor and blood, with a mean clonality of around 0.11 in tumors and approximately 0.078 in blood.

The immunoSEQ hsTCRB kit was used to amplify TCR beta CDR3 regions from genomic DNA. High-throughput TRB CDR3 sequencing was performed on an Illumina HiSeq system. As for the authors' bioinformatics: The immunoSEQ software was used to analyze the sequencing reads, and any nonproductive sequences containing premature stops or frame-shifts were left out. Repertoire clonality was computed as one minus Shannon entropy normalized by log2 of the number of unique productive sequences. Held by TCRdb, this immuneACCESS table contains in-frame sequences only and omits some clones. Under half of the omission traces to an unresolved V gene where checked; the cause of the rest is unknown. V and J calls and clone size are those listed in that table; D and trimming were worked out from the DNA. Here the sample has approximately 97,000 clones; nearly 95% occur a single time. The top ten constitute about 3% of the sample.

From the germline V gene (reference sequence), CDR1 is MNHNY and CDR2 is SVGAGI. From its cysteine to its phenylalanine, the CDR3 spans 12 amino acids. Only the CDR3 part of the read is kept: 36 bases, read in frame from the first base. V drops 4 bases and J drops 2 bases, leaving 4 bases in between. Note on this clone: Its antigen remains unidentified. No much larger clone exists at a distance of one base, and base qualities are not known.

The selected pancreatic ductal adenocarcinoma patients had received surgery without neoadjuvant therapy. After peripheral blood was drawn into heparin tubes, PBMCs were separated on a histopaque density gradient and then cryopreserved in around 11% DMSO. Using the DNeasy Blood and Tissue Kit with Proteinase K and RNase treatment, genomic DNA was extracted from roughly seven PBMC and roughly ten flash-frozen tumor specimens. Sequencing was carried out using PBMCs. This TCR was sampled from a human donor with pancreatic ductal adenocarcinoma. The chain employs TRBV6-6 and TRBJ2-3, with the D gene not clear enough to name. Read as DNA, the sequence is TGTGCCAGCAGTTCTTCCACAGATACGCAGTATTTT. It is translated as CASSSSTDTQYF.